These T cell receptor beta chains were read from a single sample in a study of T cells in tuberculosis. Profiling relied on immunoSEQ multiplex PCR, and the TCRdb table lists in-frame clones only, not all of them. This sample has about 34,000 clones, with 91% found just once. The specimen sequenced was PBMCs. These receptors came from a donor aged 10-29 years with latent tuberculosis or without tuberculosis infection. The CDR3 runs from the conserved cysteine through the conserved F or W. D genes are given only for firm matches. Some rows have no size entry. The others give once, few or many, or a class for an expanded clone.

cdr3_nt: TGTGCCAGCAGCTTAAGACAGGTCTCTGGAAACACCATATATTTT; cdr3_aa: CASSLRQVSGNTIYF; j_call: TRBJ1-3; d_call: -; v_call: TRBV7-9; clone_size: -
cdr3_nt: TGTGCCAGCAGCTCGGCCGGGACAGGGTCCTACGAGCAGTACTTC; cdr3_aa: CASSSAGTGSYEQYF; j_call: TRBJ2-7; d_call: TRBD1; v_call: TRBV11-2; clone_size: once
cdr3_nt: TGTGCCAGCACTAGCGGGAGTCCCGGGGAGCTGTTTTTT; cdr3_aa: CASTSGSPGELFF; j_call: TRBJ2-2; d_call: TRBD2; v_call: TRBV2; clone_size: -
cdr3_nt: TGTGCCAGCAGCTGGAGGGGTCTAAGGACCTTC; cdr3_aa: CASSWRGLRTF; j_call: TRBJ1-2; d_call: -; v_call: TRBV5-6; clone_size: -
cdr3_nt: TGTGCCAGCAGTCTCGCGGACGAGCAGTACTTC; cdr3_aa: CASSLADEQYF; j_call: TRBJ2-7; d_call: -; v_call: TRBV6-1; clone_size: -
cdr3_nt: TGTGCCAGCAGAAGGAGGAAACTAGCGGGGGGGGGCACAGATACGCAGTATTTT; cdr3_aa: CASRRRKLAGGGTDTQYF; j_call: TRBJ2-3; d_call: TRBD2; v_call: TRBV5-4; clone_size: once
cdr3_nt: TGTGCCAGCAGCGTCTCCGCGGCCTTCTACAATGAGCAGTTCTTC; cdr3_aa: CASSVSAAFYNEQFF; j_call: TRBJ2-1; d_call: -; v_call: TRBV9; clone_size: -
cdr3_nt: TGTGCCAGTAGACCGACAGGGAGCTCTGGAAACACCATATATTTT; cdr3_aa: CASRPTGSSGNTIYF; j_call: TRBJ1-3; d_call: TRBD1; v_call: TRBV19; clone_size: -
cdr3_nt: TGTGCCAGCAGTAAACACAGGGGGGACACTGAAGCTTTCTTT; cdr3_aa: CASSKHRGDTEAFF; j_call: TRBJ1-1; d_call: TRBD1; v_call: TRBV25-1; clone_size: -
cdr3_nt: TGTGCCAGCACCTGGGGCGGGAGGGCCCACGAGCAGTACTTC; cdr3_aa: CASTWGGRAHEQYF; j_call: TRBJ2-7; d_call: TRBD2; v_call: TRBV27; clone_size: -
cdr3_nt: TGTGCCAGCAGCTTTCGTCGACAGGGGGGATCACCCCTCCACTTT; cdr3_aa: CASSFRRQGGSPLHF; j_call: TRBJ1-6; d_call: TRBD1; v_call: TRBV5-4; clone_size: -
cdr3_nt: TGTGCCAGCAGCACTAGCGGGGGGGCTCTCGAGGAGACCCAGTACTTC; cdr3_aa: CASSTSGGALEETQYF; j_call: TRBJ2-5; d_call: TRBD2; v_call: TRBV27; clone_size: -
cdr3_nt: TGTGCCAGCAGTGACTCCAGCGGGGGGGCCCCAGATACGCAGTATTTT; cdr3_aa: CASSDSSGGAPDTQYF; j_call: TRBJ2-3; d_call: TRBD2; v_call: TRBV6-4; clone_size: -
cdr3_nt: TGTGCCAGCAGCGTATTCGGGGAGGGTTCCGAGCAGTTCTTC; cdr3_aa: CASSVFGEGSEQFF; j_call: TRBJ2-1; d_call: TRBD2; v_call: TRBV28; clone_size: -
cdr3_nt: TGTGCCAGCAGCTTGGTGGGACAGGGGGCCTTAGTCTACGAGCAGTACTTC; cdr3_aa: CASSLVGQGALVYEQYF; j_call: TRBJ2-7; d_call: TRBD1; v_call: TRBV5-6; clone_size: once